The rows below give T cell receptor beta chains drawn from one sample of a study of T cells in Graves' hyperthyroidism and ophthalmopathy. TCRdb processed the multiplex PCR reads anew with MiXCR; each CDR3 protein has one entry. The table shows about 290,000 distinct CDR3 sequences, with 10% to 15% occurring only once. Sequences were obtained from blood. All receptors derive from a woman in her thirties with Graves' hyperthyroidism that later progressed to Graves' ophthalmopathy. The CDR3 runs from the conserved cysteine through the conserved F or W. The D gene is left open where the match is weak. Where a row states a size, it is once, few, many or the class of an expanded clone; other rows omit it.

j_gene	abundance	d_gene	v_gene	CDR3aa	CDR3nt
TRBJ2-2	few	TRBD2	TRBV6-5	CASSYVSGRENGGELFF	TGTGCCAGCAGTTACGTCAGCGGGAGGGAAAATGGCGGGGAGCTGTTTTTT
TRBJ2-3	many	TRBD2	TRBV28	CASSFRESGLAGESTDTQYF	TGTGCCAGCAGTTTTCGGGAATCGGGACTAGCGGGAGAGAGCACAGATACGCAGTATTTT
TRBJ2-1	many	NA	TRBV28	CASSLGEGGHEQFF	TGTGCCAGCAGTCTGGGTGAGGGGGGTCATGAGCAGTTCTTC
TRBJ1-1	NA	TRBD1	TRBV7-9	CASSPARTGMGTEAFF	TGTGCCAGCAGCCCCGCCCGGACAGGCATGGGGACTGAAGCTTTCTTT
TRBJ1-3	NA	NA	TRBV4-2	CASSQTGPGLGNTIYF	TGTGCCAGCAGCCAAACCGGCCCGGGGCTTGGAAACACCATATATTTT
TRBJ1-1	few	TRBD1	TRBV4-1	CASSRTGGTGGYTEAFF	TGCGCCAGCAGCCGTACAGGAGGGACAGGGGGCTACACTGAAGCTTTCTTT
TRBJ1-5	many	NA	TRBV3-1	CASSQEQGIRPQHF	TGTGCCAGCAGCCAAGAACAGGGCATCCGGCCCCAGCATTTT
TRBJ2-7	many	TRBD1	TRBV7-2	CASSLGLGGTGAPYEQYF	TGTGCCAGCAGCTTAGGTCTTGGCGGGACAGGGGCACCCTACGAGCAGTACTTC
TRBJ2-1	few	NA	TRBV4-2	CASSPLGGRTFGSYPPQGTHEQFF	TGTGCCAGCAGCCCGCTCGGGGGGCGAACTTTTGGTAGCTATCCACCCCAAGGCACGCATGAGCAGTTCTTC
TRBJ1-5	many	NA	TRBV2	CASSDPGNQPQHF	TGTGCCAGCAGTGACCCGGGAAATCAGCCCCAGCATTTT
TRBJ2-3	many	NA	TRBV9	CASSVSEGSRDTQYF	TGTGCCAGCAGCGTATCGGAAGGGTCGCGGGATACGCAGTATTTT
TRBJ2-2	NA	TRBD1	TRBV19	CASSVPGQEVFGELFF	TGTGCCAGTAGTGTTCCGGGACAGGAGGTCTTCGGGGAGCTGTTTTTT
TRBJ2-1	few	TRBD2	TRBV7-3	CASSSGLAGGGGYNEQFF	TGTGCCAGCAGCTCGGGACTAGCGGGAGGGGGGGGTTACAATGAGCAGTTCTTC
TRBJ2-1	many	NA	TRBV18	CASVRTESYNEQFF	TGTGCCAGCGTACGGACGGAATCCTACAATGAGCAGTTCTTC
TRBJ1-4	few	NA	TRBV6-2/TRBV6-3	CASSQRRGARKLFF	TGTGCCAGCAGTCAGAGGAGGGGTGCCCGAAAACTGTTTTTT
TRBJ2-1	many	TRBD2	TRBV2	CASRDPSGPYNEQFF	TGTGCCAGCAGGGACCCTAGCGGGCCTTACAATGAGCAGTTCTTC
TRBJ2-2	once	NA	TRBV14	CASSQAGDGELFF	TGTGCCAGCAGCCAAGCGGGAGACGGGGAGCTGTTTTTT
TRBJ2-7	many	TRBD2	TRBV6-1	CASAGGTSGSYEQYF	TGTGCCAGCGCTGGGGGTACTAGCGGGAGCTACGAGCAGTACTTC
TRBJ2-3	many	TRBD2	TRBV28	CASSGGSEGRAGYTQYF	TGTGCCAGCAGTGGGGGGTCTGAAGGGAGGGCCGGTTATACGCAGTATTTT
TRBJ2-3	few	NA	TRBV9	CASSRLDLSTDTQYF	TGTGCCAGCTCAAGGTTGGACCTTTCCACAGATACGCAGTATTTT